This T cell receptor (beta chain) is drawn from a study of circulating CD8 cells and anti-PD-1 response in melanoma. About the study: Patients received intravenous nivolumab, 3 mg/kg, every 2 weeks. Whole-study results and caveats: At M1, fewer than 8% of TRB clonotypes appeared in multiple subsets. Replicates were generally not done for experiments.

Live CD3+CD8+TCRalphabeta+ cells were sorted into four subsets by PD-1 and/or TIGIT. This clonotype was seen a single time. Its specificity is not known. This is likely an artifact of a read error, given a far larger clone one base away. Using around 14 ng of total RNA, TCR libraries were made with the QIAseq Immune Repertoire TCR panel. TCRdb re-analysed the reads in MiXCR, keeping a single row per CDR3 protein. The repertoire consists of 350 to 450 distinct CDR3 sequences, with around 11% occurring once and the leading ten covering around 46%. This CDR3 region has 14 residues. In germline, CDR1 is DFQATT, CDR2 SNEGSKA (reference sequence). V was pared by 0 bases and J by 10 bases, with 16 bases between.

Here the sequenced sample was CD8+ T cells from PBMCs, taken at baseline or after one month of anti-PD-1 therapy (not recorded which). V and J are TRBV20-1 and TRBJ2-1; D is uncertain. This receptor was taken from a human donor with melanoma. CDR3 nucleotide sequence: TGCAGTGCTAGAGATGCCGGAGCCTCCTACGAGCAGTTCTTC. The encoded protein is CSARDAGASYEQFF.